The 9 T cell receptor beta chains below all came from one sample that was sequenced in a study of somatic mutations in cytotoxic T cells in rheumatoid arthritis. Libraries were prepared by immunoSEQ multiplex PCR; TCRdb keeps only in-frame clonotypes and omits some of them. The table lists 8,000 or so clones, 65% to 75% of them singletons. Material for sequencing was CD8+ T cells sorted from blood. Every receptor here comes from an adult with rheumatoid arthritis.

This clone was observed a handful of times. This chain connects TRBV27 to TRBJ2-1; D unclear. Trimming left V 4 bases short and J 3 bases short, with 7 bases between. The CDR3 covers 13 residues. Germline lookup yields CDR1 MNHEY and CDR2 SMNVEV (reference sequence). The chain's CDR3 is CASSWSGYNEQFF. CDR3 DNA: TGTGCCAGCAGTTGGAGTGGCTACAATGAGCAGTTCTTC.

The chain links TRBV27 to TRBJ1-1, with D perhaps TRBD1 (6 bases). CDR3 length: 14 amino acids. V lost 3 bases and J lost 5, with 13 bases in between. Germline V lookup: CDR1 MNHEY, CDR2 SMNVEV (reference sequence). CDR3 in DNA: TGTGCCAGCAGTTTTGGGCAGGGGCTGACTGAAGCTTTCTTT. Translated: CASSFGQGLTEAFF.

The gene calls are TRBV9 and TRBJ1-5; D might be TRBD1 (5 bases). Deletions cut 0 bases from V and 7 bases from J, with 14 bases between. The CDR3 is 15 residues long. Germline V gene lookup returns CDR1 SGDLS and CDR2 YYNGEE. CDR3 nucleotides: TGTGCCAGCAGCGTAGGGCAGGGAGGAAACCAGCCCCAGCATTTT. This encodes CASSVGQGGNQPQHF. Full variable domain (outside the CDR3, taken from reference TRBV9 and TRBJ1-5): DSGVTQTPKHLITATGQRVTLRCSPRSGDLSVYWYQQSLDQGLQFLIQYYNGEERAKGNILERFSAQQFPDLHSELNLSSLELGDSALYFCASSVGQGGNQPQHFGDGTRLSIL.

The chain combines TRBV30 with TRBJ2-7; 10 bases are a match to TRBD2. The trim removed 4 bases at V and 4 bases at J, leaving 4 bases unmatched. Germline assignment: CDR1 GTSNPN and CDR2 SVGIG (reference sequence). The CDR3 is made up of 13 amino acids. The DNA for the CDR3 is TGTGCCTGGACTAGCGGGAGTATATACGAGCAGTACTTC. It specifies CAWTSGSIYEQYF.

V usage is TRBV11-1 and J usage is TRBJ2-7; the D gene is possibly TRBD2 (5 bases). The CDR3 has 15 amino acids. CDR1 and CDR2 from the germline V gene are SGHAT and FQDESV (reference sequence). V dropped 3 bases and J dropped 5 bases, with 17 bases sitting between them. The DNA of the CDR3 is TGTGCCAGCAGCTTTAGCGCCCGCCAGTTCAACGAGCAGTACTTC. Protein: CASSFSARQFNEQYF.

CDR3 region: CASSGDWNQPQHF. CDR3 DNA sequence: TGTGCCAGCAGCGGGGACTGGAATCAGCCCCAGCATTTT. The J gene is TRBJ1-5, the V gene TRBV9; D might be TRBD1 (5 bases). The CDR3 is 13 residues long. The germline V gene encodes CDR1 SGDLS and CDR2 YYNGEE. V was clipped by 3 bases and J by 4 bases, with 8 bases between them.

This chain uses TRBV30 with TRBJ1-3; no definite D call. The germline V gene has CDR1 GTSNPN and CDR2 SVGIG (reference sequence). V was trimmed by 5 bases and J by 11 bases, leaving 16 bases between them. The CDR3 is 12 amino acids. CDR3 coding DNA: TGTGCCTGGTGGGGTCCCAGTACCGCCATATATTTT. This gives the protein CAWWGPSTAIYF.

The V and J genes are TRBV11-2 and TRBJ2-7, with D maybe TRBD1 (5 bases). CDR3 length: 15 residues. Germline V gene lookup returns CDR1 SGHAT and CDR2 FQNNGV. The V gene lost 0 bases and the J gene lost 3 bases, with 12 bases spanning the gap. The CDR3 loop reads CASSLDHQGRYEQYF. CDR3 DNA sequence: TGTGCCAGCAGCTTAGATCACCAGGGCCGCTACGAGCAGTACTTC.

CDR3 DNA sequence: TGTGCCAGCACAGTCTATCTCACTCCAGATACGCAGTATTTT. Protein product: CASTVYLTPDTQYF. J is TRBJ2-3 and V is TRBV6-1; D unclear. Trimming took 7 bases from V and 4 from J, leaving 15 bases between them. Germline CDR1 and CDR2: MNHNS and SASEGT. The CDR3 sequence is 14 residues long.